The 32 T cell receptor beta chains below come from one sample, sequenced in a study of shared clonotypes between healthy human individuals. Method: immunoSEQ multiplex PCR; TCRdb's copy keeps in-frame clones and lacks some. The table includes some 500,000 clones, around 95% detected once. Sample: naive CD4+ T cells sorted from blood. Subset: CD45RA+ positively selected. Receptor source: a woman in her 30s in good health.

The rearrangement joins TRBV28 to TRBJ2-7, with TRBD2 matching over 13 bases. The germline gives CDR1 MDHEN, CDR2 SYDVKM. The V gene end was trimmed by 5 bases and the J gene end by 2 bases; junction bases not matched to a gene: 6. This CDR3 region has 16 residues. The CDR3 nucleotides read TGTGCCAGCAGTCCAGCCGGGACTAGCGGGACCTACGAGCAGTACTTC. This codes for CASSPAGTSGTYEQYF.

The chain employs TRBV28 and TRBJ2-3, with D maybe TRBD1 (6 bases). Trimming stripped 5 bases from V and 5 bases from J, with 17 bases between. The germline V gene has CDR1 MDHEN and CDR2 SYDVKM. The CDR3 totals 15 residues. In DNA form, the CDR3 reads TGTGCCAGCAGTACACCTGGCGAGGGGGTAGATACGCAGTATTTT. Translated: CASSTPGEGVDTQYF.

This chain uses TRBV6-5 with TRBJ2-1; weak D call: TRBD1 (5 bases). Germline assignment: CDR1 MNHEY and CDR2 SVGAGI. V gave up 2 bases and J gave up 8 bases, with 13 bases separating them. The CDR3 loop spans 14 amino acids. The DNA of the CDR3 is TGTGCCAGCAGTTACGGGCAGGGTTCCCATGAGCAGTTCTTC. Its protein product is CASSYGQGSHEQFF.

The CDR3 reads CASSQDMIYEQYF. CDR3 bases: TGTGCCAGCAGCCAAGATATGATCTACGAGCAGTACTTC. This chain connects TRBV14 to TRBJ2-5; D remains unclear. Judging by the DNA end, TRBJ2-7 fits better; the J call may be wrong. There are 13 residues in the CDR3. Germline CDR1 is SGHDN and CDR2 is FVKESK.

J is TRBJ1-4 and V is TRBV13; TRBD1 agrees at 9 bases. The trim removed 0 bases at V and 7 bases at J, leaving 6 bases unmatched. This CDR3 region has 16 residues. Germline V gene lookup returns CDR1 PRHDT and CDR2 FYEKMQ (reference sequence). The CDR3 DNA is TGTGCCAGCAGCTTAGGCTCGAACAGGGGGCTTGAAAAACTGTTTTTT. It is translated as CASSLGSNRGLEKLFF.

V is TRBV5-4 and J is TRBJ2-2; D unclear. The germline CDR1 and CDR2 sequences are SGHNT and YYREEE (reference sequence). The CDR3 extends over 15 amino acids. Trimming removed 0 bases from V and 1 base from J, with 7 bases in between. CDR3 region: CASSLDFLNTGELFF. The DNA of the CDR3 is TGTGCCAGCAGCTTGGATTTCCTGAACACCGGGGAGCTGTTTTTT.

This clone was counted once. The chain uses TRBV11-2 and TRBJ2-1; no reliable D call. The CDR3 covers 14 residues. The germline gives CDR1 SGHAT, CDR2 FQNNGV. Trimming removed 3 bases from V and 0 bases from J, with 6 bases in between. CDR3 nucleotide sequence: TGTGCCAGCAGCTTGGGCAACTCCTACAATGAGCAGTTCTTC. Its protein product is CASSLGNSYNEQFF.

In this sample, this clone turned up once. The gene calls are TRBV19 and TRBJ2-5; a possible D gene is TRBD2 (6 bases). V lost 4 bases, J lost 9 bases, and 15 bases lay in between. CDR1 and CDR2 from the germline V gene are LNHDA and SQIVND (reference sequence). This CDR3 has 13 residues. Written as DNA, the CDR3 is TGTGCCAGTAGTACTGGACTACGTGGGGCCCAGTACTTC. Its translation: CASSTGLRGAQYF.

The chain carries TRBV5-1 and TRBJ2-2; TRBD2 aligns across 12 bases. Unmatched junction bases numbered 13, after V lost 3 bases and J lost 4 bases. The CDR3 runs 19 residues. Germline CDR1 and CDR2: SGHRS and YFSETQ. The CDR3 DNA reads TGCGCCAGCAGCTCCCCCCGGACTAGCGGGAATCTTCGCACCGGGGAGCTGTTTTTT. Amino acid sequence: CASSSPRTSGNLRTGELFF.

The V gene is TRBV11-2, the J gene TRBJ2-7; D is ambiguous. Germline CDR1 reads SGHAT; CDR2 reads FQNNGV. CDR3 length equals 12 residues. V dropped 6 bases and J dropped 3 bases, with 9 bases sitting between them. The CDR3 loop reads CASSLKRYEQYF. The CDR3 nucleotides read TGTGCCAGCAGTTTAAAGCGCTACGAGCAGTACTTC.

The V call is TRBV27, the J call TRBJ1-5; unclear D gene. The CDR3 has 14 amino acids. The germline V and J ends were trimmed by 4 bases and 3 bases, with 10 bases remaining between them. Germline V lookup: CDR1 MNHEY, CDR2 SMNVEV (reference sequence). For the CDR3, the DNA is TGTGCCAGCAGTTGGTCCGGGGACAATCAGCCCCAGCATTTT. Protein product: CASSWSGDNQPQHF.

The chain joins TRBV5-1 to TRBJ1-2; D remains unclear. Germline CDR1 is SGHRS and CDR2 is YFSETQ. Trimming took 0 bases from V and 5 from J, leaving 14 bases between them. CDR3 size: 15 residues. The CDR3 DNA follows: TGCGCCAGCAGCTTGGCAGAAACAAGGCGTTATGGCTACACCTTC. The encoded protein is CASSLAETRRYGYTF.

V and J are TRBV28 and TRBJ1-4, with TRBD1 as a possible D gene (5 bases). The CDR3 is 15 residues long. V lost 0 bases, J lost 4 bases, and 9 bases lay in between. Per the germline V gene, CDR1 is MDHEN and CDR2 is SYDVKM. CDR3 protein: CASSLWTALNEKLFF. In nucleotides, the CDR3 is TGTGCCAGCAGTTTATGGACAGCTCTTAATGAAAAACTGTTTTTT. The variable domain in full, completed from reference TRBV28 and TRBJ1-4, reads DVKVTQSSRYLVKRTGEKVFLECVQDMDHENMFWYRQDPGLGLRLIYFSYDVKMKEKGDIPEGYSVSREKKERFSLILESASTNQTSMYLCASSLWTALNEKLFFGSGTQLSVL.

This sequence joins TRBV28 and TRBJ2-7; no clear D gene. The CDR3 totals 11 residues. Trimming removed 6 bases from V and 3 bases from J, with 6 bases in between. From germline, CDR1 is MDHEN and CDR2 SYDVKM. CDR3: CASRIDYEQYF. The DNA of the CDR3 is TGTGCCAGCAGAATCGACTACGAGCAGTACTTC.

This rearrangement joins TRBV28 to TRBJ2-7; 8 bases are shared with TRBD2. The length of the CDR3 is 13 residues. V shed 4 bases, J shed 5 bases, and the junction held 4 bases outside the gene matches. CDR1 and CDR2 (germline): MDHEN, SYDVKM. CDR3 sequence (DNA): TGTGCCAGCAGTTACGCGGGAGGAAACGAGCAGTACTTC. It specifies CASSYAGGNEQYF. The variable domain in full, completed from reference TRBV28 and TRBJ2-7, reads DVKVTQSSRYLVKRTGEKVFLECVQDMDHENMFWYRQDPGLGLRLIYFSYDVKMKEKGDIPEGYSVSREKKERFSLILESASTNQTSMYLCASSYAGGNEQYFGPGTRLTVT.

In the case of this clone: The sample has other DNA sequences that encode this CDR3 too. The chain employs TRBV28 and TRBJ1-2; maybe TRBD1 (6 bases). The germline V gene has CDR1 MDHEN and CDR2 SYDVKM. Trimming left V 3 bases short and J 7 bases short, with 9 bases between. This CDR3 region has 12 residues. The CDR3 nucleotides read TGTGCCAGCAGTTTCAGGGGCGCTGGCTACACCTTC. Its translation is CASSFRGAGYTF.

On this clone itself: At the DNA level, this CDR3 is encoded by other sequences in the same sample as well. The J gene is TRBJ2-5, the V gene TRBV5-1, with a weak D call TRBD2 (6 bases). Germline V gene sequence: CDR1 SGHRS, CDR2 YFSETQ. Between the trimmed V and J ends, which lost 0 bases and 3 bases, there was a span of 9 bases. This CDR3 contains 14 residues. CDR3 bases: TGCGCCAGCAGCTTGGCCGGAGGGGAAGAGACCCAGTACTTC. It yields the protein CASSLAGGEETQYF.

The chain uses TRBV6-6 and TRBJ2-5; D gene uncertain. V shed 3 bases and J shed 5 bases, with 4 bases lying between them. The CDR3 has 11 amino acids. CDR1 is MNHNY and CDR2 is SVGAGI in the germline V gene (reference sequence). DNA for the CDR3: TGTGCCAGCAGTTATTTGGAGACCCAGTACTTC. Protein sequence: CASSYLETQYF.

DNA for the CDR3: TGCGCCAGCAGCTTTCCGGACAGGTGGTTGAACACTGAAGCTTTCTTT. It translates to CASSFPDRWLNTEAFF. The chain combines TRBV5-1 with TRBJ1-1, with 7 bases that match TRBD1. CDR1 and CDR2 from the germline V gene are SGHRS and YFSETQ. The V gene end was trimmed by 2 bases and the J gene end by 0 bases; junction bases not matched to a gene: 7. The CDR3 extends over 16 amino acids.

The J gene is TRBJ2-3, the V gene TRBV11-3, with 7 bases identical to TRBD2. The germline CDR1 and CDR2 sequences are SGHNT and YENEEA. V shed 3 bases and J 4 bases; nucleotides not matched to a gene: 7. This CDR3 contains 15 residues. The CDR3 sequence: CASSFLTSLADTQYF. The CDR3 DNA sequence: TGTGCCAGCAGCTTTCTGACTAGCCTCGCAGATACGCAGTATTTT. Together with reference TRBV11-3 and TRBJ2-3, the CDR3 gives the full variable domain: EAGVVQSPRYKIIEKKQPVAFWCNPISGHNTLYWYLQNLGQGPELLIRYENEEAVDDSQLPKDRFSAERLKGVDSTLKIQPAELGDSAVYLCASSFLTSLADTQYFGPGTRLTVL.

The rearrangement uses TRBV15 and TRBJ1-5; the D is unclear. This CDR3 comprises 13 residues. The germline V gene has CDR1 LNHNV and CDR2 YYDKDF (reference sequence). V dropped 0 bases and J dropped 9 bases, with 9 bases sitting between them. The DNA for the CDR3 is TGTGCCACCAGCAGAGACAGGCAGCGGCCCCAGCATTTT. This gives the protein CATSRDRQRPQHF. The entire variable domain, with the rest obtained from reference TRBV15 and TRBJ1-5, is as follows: DAMVIQNPRYQVTQFGKPVTLSCSQTLNHNVMYWYQQKSSQAPKLLFHYYDKDFNNEADTPDNFQSRRPNTSFCFLDIRSPGLGDTAMYLCATSRDRQRPQHFGDGTRLSIL.

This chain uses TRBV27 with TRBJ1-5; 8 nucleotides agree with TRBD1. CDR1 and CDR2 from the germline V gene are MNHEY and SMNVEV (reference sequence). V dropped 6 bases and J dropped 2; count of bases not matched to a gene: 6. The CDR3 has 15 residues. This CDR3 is CASRSGGAGNQPQHF. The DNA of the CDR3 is TGTGCCAGCAGATCAGGGGGCGCGGGCAATCAGCCCCAGCATTTT.

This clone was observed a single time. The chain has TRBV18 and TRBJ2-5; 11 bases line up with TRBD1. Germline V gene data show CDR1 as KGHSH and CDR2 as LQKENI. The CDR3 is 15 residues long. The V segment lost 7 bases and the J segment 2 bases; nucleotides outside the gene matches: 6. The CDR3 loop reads CASFRDRGSQETQYF. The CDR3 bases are TGTGCCAGCTTCCGGGACAGGGGGTCTCAAGAGACCCAGTACTTC.

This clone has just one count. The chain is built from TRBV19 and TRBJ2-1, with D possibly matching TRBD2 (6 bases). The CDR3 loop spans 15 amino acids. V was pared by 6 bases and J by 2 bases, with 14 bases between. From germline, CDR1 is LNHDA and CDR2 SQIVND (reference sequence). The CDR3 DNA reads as TGTGCCAGTAGCGGCGGGACTGTTACCTACAATGAGCAGTTCTTC. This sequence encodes CASSGGTVTYNEQFF. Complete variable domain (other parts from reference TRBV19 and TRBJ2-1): DGGITQSPKYLFRKEGQNVTLSCEQNLNHDAMYWYRQDPGQGLRLIYYSQIVNDFQKGDIAEGYSVSREKKESFPLTVTSAQKNPTAFYLCASSGGTVTYNEQFFGPGTRLTVL.

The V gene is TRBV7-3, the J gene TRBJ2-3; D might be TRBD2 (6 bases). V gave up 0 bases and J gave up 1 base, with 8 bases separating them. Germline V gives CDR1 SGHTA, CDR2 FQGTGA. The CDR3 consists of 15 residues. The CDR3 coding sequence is TGTGCCAGCAGCTTAACTAGCGGAGGCACAGATACGCAGTATTTT. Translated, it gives CASSLTSGGTDTQYF. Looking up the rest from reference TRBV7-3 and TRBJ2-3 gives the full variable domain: GAGVSQTPSNKVTEKGKYVELRCDPISGHTALYWYRQSLGQGPEFLIYFQGTGAADDSGLPNDRFFAVRPEGSVSTLKIQRTERGDSAVYLCASSLTSGGTDTQYFGPGTRLTVL.

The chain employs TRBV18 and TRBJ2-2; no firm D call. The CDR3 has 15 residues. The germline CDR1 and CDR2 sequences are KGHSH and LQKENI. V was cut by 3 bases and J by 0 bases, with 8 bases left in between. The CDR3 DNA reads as TGTGCCAGCTCACCTCGCCAGGCGAACACCGGGGAGCTGTTTTTT. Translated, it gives CASSPRQANTGELFF.

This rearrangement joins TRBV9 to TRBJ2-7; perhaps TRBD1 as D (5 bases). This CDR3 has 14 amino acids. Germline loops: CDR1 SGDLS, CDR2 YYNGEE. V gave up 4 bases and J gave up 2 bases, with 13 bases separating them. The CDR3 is CASSRWGETYEQYF. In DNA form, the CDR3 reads TGTGCCAGCAGCCGGTGGGGCGAGACCTACGAGCAGTACTTC.

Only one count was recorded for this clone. The CDR3: CASSYRLEGEQYF. The CDR3 DNA is TGTGCCAGCAGTTACCGGCTGGAGGGCGAGCAGTACTTC. This sequence joins TRBV6-5 and TRBJ2-7; maybe TRBD2 (6 bases). The CDR3 extends over 13 amino acids. CDR1 and CDR2 (germline): MNHEY, SVGAGI. V was shortened by 2 bases and J by 6 bases, with 11 bases between the two germline ends.

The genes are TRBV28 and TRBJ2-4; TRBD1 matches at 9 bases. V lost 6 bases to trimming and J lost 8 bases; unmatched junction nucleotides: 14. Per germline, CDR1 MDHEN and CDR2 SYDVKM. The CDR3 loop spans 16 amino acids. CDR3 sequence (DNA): TGTGCCAGCAGGGAACCGGGACAGGGAGTTACTTACATTCAGTACTTC. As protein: CASREPGQGVTYIQYF. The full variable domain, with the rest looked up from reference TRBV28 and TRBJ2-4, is DVKVTQSSRYLVKRTGEKVFLECVQDMDHENMFWYRQDPGLGLRLIYFSYDVKMKEKGDIPEGYSVSREKKERFSLILESASTNQTSMYLCASREPGQGVTYIQYFGAGTRLSVL.

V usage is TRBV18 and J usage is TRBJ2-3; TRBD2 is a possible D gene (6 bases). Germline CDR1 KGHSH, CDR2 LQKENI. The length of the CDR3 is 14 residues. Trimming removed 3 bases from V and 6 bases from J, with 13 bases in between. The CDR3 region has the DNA TGTGCCAGCTCACCCTTACAGGAGGGCGATACGCAGTATTTT. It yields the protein CASSPLQEGDTQYF.

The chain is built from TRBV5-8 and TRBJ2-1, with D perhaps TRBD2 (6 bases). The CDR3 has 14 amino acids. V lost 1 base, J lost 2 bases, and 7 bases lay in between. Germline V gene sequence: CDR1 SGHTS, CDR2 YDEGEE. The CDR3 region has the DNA TGTGCCAGCAGCTTGACGGGGGCCTACAATGAGCAGTTCTTC. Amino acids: CASSLTGAYNEQFF. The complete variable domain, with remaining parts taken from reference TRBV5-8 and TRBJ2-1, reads EAGVTQSPTHLIKTRGQQATLRCSPISGHTSVYWYQQALGLGLQFLLWYDEGEERNRGNFPPRFSGRQFPNYSSELNVNALELEDSALYLCASSLTGAYNEQFFGPGTRLTVL.

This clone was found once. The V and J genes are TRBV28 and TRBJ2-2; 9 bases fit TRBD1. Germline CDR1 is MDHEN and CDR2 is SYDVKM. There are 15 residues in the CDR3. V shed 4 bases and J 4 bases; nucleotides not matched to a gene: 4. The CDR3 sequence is CASSSGQGGTGELFF. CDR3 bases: TGTGCCAGCAGTTCGGGACAGGGAGGCACCGGGGAGCTGTTTTTT. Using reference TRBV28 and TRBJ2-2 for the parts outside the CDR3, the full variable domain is DVKVTQSSRYLVKRTGEKVFLECVQDMDHENMFWYRQDPGLGLRLIYFSYDVKMKEKGDIPEGYSVSREKKERFSLILESASTNQTSMYLCASSSGQGGTGELFFGEGSRLTVL.